This T cell receptor beta chain was sequenced during a study of control samples from healthy donors and cancer patients. Germline lookup yields CDR1 MNHEY and CDR2 SMNVEV (reference sequence). Deletions cut 4 bases from V and 5 bases from J, with 15 bases between. This CDR3 region has 14 residues. In its sample, this clone was seen a few times. Data came from immunoSEQ multiplex PCR; TCRdb stores just in-frame clones and leaves some out. The table has 140,000 or so clones, about 93% seen once. This sequence joins TRBV27 and TRBJ2-7; D unclear. Sequenced: PBMCs. The clonotype was recovered from a man in his fifties or sixties with colorectal cancer. The CDR3 protein is CASSSPFLSHEQYF. CDR3 DNA sequence: TGTGCCAGCAGTTCCCCATTCTTATCCCACGAGCAGTACTTC.